This T cell receptor beta chain was observed in a study of T cell repertoires in cytomegalovirus infection. Study context: Through public TCR beta signatures, both CMV infection and matching HLA type were indicated. General study results and limits: Adding up the frequency of public TCR beta families identified people who carried CMV plus the relevant HLA. HLA-C-restricted CMV clonotypes gave the most frequent clonotype in two of eight donors.

Germline loops: CDR1 SGHTA, CDR2 FQGNSA. CDR3 length: 16 amino acids. Trimming shortened V by 3 bases and J by 0 bases, and 13 bases separated the two germline ends. TCRdb re-called the reads with MiXCR, one entry per CDR3 protein. The table shows around 450,000 distinct CDR3 sequences, with approximately 31% occurring only once. This clonotype was found many times. Its antigen is still unknown. This receptor was identified in a human donor in good health (CMV status not recorded). Some clones in this sample may be carry-over from other donors' samples. The sequencing input was PBMCs. The chain joins TRBV7-2 to TRBJ2-3, with D possibly TRBD2 on 6 matching bases. DNA of the CDR3: TGTGCCAGCAGCTTCGTGTCCGGGACTAGCACAGATACGCAGTATTTT. Its translation: CASSFVSGTSTDTQYF.